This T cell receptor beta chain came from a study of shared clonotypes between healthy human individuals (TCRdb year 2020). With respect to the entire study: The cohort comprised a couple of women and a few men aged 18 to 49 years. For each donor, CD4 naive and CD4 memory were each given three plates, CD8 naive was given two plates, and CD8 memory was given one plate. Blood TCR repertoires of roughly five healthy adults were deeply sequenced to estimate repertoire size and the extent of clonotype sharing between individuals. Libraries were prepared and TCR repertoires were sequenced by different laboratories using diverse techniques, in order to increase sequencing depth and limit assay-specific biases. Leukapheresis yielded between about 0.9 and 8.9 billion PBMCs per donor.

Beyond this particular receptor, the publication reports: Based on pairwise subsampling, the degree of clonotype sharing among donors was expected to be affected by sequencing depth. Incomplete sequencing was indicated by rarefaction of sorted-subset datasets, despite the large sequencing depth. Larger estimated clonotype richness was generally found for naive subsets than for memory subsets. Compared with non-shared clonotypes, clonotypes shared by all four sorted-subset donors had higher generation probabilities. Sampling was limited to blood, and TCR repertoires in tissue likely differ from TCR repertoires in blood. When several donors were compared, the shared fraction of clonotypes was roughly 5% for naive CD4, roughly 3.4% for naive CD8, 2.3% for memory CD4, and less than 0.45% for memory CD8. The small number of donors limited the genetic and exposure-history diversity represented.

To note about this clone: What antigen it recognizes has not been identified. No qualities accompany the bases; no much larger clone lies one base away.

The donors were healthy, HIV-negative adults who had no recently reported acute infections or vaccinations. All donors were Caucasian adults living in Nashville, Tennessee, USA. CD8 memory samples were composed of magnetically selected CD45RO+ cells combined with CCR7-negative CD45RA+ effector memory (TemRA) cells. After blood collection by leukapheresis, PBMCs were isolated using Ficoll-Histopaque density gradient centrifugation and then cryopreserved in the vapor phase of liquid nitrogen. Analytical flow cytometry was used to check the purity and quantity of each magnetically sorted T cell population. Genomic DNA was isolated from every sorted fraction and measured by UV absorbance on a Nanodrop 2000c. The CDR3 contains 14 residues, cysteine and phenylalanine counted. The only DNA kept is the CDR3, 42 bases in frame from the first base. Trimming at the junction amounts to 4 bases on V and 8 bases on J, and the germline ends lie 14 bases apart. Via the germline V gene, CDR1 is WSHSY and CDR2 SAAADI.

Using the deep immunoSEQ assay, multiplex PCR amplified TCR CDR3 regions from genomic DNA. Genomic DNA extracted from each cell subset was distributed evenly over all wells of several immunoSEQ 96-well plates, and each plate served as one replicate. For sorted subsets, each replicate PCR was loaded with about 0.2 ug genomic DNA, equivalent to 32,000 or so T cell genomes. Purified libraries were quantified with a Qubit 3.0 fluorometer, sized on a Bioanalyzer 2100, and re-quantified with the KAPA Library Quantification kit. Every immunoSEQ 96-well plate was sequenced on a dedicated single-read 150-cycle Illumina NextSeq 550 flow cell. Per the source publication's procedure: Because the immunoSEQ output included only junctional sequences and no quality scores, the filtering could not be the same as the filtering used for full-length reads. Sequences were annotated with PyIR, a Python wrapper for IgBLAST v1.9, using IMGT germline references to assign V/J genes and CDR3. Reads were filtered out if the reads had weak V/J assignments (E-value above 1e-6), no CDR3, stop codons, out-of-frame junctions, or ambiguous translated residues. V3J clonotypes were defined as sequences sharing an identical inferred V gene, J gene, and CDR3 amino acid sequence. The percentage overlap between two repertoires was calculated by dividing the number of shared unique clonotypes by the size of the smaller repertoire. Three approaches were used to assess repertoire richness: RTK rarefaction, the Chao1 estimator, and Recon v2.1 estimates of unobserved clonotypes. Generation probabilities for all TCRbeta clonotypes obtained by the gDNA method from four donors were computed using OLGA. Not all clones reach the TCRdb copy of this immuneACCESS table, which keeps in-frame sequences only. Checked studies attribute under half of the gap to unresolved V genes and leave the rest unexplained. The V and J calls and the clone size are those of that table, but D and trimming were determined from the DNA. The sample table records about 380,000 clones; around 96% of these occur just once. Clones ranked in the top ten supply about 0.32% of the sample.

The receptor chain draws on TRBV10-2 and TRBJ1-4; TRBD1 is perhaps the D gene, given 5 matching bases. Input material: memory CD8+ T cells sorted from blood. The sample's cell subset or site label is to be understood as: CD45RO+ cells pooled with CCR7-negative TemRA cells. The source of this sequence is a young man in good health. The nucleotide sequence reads TGCGCCAGCAGTGGTGCAGGGAGAGGGGAAAAACTGTTTTTT. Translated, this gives CASSGAGRGEKLFF.